The 27 T cell receptor beta chains reported below all come from one sample, sequenced in a study of blood T cell repertoires in COVID-19. Generated by immunoSEQ multiplex PCR, the TCRdb table keeps only in-frame clones and is missing some. Counted here are fewer than 250,000 clones, about nine tenths occurring once; the ten biggest clones make up approximately 0.66%. Sequenced sample: peripheral blood. The receptors were gathered from a man between 35 and 55 years old with acute or convalescent COVID-19.

The chain uses TRBV3-1 (or the pseudogene TRBV3-2) and TRBJ1-2; D unresolved. Germline loops: CDR1 LGHDT, CDR2 YNNKEL (reference sequence). The CDR3 length is 13 residues. Trimming stripped 2 bases from V and 2 bases from J, with 6 bases between. This CDR3 reads CASSQSGNYGYTF. CDR3 DNA: TGTGCCAGCAGCCAATCGGGGAACTATGGCTACACCTTC.

The chain couples TRBV6-5 to TRBJ1-1; tentatively, D is TRBD1 (6 bases). Germline V gene sequence: CDR1 MNHEY, CDR2 SVGAGI. This CDR3 is 15 amino acids long. Trimming took 6 bases from V and 4 from J, leaving 18 bases between them. CDR3 protein: CASSSTGGVGTEAFF. DNA of the CDR3: TGTGCCAGCAGCTCGACAGGCGGTGTGGGCACTGAAGCTTTCTTT.

The rearrangement joins TRBV9 to TRBJ2-1; D is unresolved. This CDR3 is built from 14 residues. V was shortened by 1 base and J by 1 base, with 6 bases between the two germline ends. The germline CDR1 and CDR2 sequences are SGDLS and YYNGEE. The CDR3 loop is CASSVSSSYNEQFF. In DNA form, the CDR3 reads TGTGCCAGCAGCGTATCCTCTTCCTACAATGAGCAGTTCTTC.

The gene calls are TRBV11-3 and TRBJ2-3; D uncertain. V shed 5 bases and J shed 2 bases, with 5 bases lying between them. The germline V gene has CDR1 SGHNT and CDR2 YENEEA. The length of the CDR3 is 12 residues. The CDR3 bases are TGTGCCAGCAGCCAGTCCACAGATACGCAGTATTTT. It encodes CASSQSTDTQYF.

The chain joins TRBV4-1 to TRBJ2-1, with 16 nucleotides matching TRBD2. J lost 8 bases, V lost 0 bases, and 7 bases had no gene match. The CDR3 is 18 residues long. The germline CDR1 and CDR2 sequences are MGHRA and YSYEKL. The CDR3 reads CASSQEVKGLAGGDEQFF. DNA for the CDR3: TGCGCCAGCAGCCAAGAGGTCAAGGGACTAGCGGGAGGGGATGAGCAGTTCTTC.

The chain has TRBV5-1 and TRBJ2-3; 10 bases align to TRBD2. The CDR3 spans 16 residues. The V gene's germline CDR1 is SGHRS and CDR2 YFSETQ. The trim removed 0 bases at V and 7 bases at J, leaving 8 bases unmatched. CDR3 nucleotides: TGCGCCAGCAGCTTGGAGTCCAGCGGGGGGGTAAATACGCAGTATTTT. Residues: CASSLESSGGVNTQYF.

V usage is TRBV7-8 and J usage is TRBJ2-3, with 7 bases matching TRBD1. This CDR3 spans 16 amino acids. Germline V gives CDR1 SGHVS, CDR2 FQNEAQ. V was pared by 1 base and J by 1 base, with 5 bases of the junction left unmatched. The CDR3 bases are TGTGCCAGCAGCTTAGAGGGGGCCGCGGGCACAGATACGCAGTATTTT. Its translation is CASSLEGAAGTDTQYF.

The rearrangement joins TRBV7-8 to TRBJ1-2; 10 nucleotides line up with TRBD1. This CDR3 comprises 15 residues. With 3 bases clipped from V and 3 bases from J, the junction kept 4 bases outside the gene matches. Per the germline V gene, CDR1 is SGHVS and CDR2 is FQNEAQ. The CDR3 spells CASSFRQGADYGYTF. In DNA form, the CDR3 reads TGTGCCAGCAGCTTCAGACAGGGGGCGGACTATGGCTACACCTTC.

V gene TRBV27 combines with J gene TRBJ1-2; 8 bases are a match to TRBD1. Germline trimming cut 2 bases from V and 3 bases from J; bases unmatched to any gene: 5. The CDR3 is 15 residues long. CDR1 is MNHEY and CDR2 is SMNVEV in the germline V gene (reference sequence). CDR3 region: CASSLRAGQDYGYTF. In DNA form, the CDR3 reads TGTGCCAGCAGTTTACGGGCGGGACAGGACTATGGCTACACCTTC.

This chain connects TRBV27 to TRBJ2-2; D may be TRBD1 (5 bases). This CDR3 has 14 amino acids. V was pared by 3 bases and J by 5 bases, with 10 bases between. CDR1 MNHEY and CDR2 SMNVEV come from the germline V gene (reference sequence). The CDR3 loop is CASSFHRLTGELFF. CDR3 nucleotides: TGTGCCAGCAGTTTCCACAGGTTAACCGGGGAGCTGTTTTTT.

The CDR3 spells CASSGTSGTTDTQYF. The CDR3, as DNA: TGCGCCAGCAGCGGGACTAGCGGGACAACTGATACGCAGTATTTT. The chain carries TRBV5-1 and TRBJ2-3, with TRBD2 identical over 13 bases. The CDR3 is 15 amino acids. Trimming at V came to 4 bases and at J to 6 bases, leaving 5 bases not matched to a gene. Per germline, CDR1 SGHRS and CDR2 YFSETQ.

This chain joins TRBV3-1 (or the pseudogene TRBV3-2) and TRBJ2-5, with 7 bases lining up with TRBD2. Germline assignment: CDR1 LGHDT and CDR2 YNNKEL (reference sequence). The length of the CDR3 is 14 residues. J lost 4 bases, V lost 6 bases, and 8 bases had no gene match. The CDR3 sequence is CASRHPPSGETQYF. The CDR3 DNA sequence: TGTGCCAGCAGGCACCCACCTAGCGGAGAGACCCAGTACTTC.

The chain has TRBV20-1 and TRBJ2-7; no definite D call. The V gene's germline CDR1 is DFQATT and CDR2 SNEGSKA (reference sequence). Trimming left V 0 bases short and J 3 bases short, with 3 bases between. The CDR3 extends over 11 amino acids. DNA for the CDR3: TGCAGTGCTAGAGACCTCTACGAGCAGTACTTC. Protein sequence: CSARDLYEQYF.

This sequence joins TRBV20-1 and TRBJ1-2; TRBD1 is a possible D gene (5 bases). Germline V gene lookup returns CDR1 DFQATT and CDR2 SNEGSKA (reference sequence). V lost 5 bases and J 7 bases, leaving 8 bases between the germline ends. This CDR3 spans 10 amino acids. This chain's CDR3 is CSAGGIGYTF. The CDR3 DNA follows: TGCAGTGCTGGGGGGATTGGCTACACCTTC.

The chain couples TRBV6-5 to TRBJ2-7; 10 nucleotides agree with TRBD1. Germline V gives CDR1 MNHEY, CDR2 SVGAGI. The CDR3 spans 15 residues. After removal of 6 bases from V and 1 base from J, the junction contained 6 bases not matched to a gene. The CDR3 loop reads CASSPGTGVSYEQYF. CDR3 in DNA: TGTGCCAGCAGCCCGGGGACAGGGGTTTCCTACGAGCAGTACTTC.

This clone was counted a single time. The V and J genes are TRBV5-1 and TRBJ2-3; 7 bases agree with TRBD1. This CDR3 region has 14 residues. J gave up 6 bases and V 4 bases, and 8 bases lay outside the gene matches. CDR1 and CDR2 from the germline V gene are SGHRS and YFSETQ. The chain's CDR3 is CASSETGLSDTQYF. In nucleotides, the CDR3 is TGCGCCAGCAGCGAGACAGGGTTGTCGGATACGCAGTATTTT.

Concerning this clone itself: At the DNA level, this CDR3 is encoded by other sequences in the same sample as well. The V gene is TRBV20-1, the J gene TRBJ2-5; D is perhaps TRBD1 (5 bases). CDR3 size: 11 residues. Trimming shortened V by 6 bases and J by 4 bases, and 9 bases separated the two germline ends. CDR1 is DFQATT and CDR2 is SNEGSKA in the germline V gene (reference sequence). In nucleotides, the CDR3 is TGCAGTGCCAGGCAGGGAGAGACCCAGTACTTC. This encodes CSARQGETQYF.

In its sample, this clone was seen once. CDR3 sequence (DNA): TGTGCCAGTACCGTAGGGGGAGAGCAGTTCTTC. It codes for CASTVGGEQFF. The V call is TRBV2, the J call TRBJ2-1; D is possibly TRBD1 (6 bases). The germline CDR1 and CDR2 sequences are SNHLY and FYNNEI. Deletions cut 9 bases from V and 10 bases from J, with 13 bases between. The CDR3 is made up of 11 amino acids.

This chain uses TRBV6-5 with TRBJ2-2; D ambiguous. This CDR3 contains 11 residues. Germline V gene data show CDR1 as MNHEY and CDR2 as SVGAGI. V was cut by 10 bases and J by 5 bases, with 8 bases left in between. CDR3 residues: CATTWTGELFF. CDR3 in DNA: TGTGCCACCACTTGGACCGGGGAGCTGTTTTTT.

CDR3 nucleotides: TGTGCCAGTAGTAAGTCGTCTAACTACGAGCAGTACTTC. Amino acids: CASSKSSNYEQYF. The rearrangement links TRBV19 to TRBJ2-7, with D hard to call. The CDR3 has 13 residues. Trimming cost V 4 bases and J 3 bases, with 10 bases left between them. CDR1 LNHDA and CDR2 SQIVND come from the germline V gene (reference sequence).

The genes are TRBV6-6 and TRBJ2-7; 8 bases map to TRBD1. The germline V gene encodes CDR1 MNHNY and CDR2 SVGAGI (reference sequence). Trimming cost V 4 bases and J 3 bases; bases outside gene matches: 8. The CDR3 totals 15 residues. In nucleotides, the CDR3 is TGTGCCAGCAGTTTCGGACAGGGAGGAGGCTACGAGCAGTACTTC. It specifies CASSFGQGGGYEQYF.

The sample holds a few counts of this clone. The gene calls are TRBV2 and TRBJ1-5, with D perhaps TRBD1 (6 bases). The ends were cut back, 5 bases at V and 6 bases at J, with 17 bases in the middle. Germline lookup yields CDR1 SNHLY and CDR2 FYNNEI. The CDR3 has 15 amino acids. The CDR3 region is CASSLWGQGGQPQHF. Written as DNA, the CDR3 is TGTGCCAGCAGTCTGTGGGGGCAAGGCGGTCAGCCCCAGCATTTT. Full variable domain (rest looked up from reference TRBV2 and TRBJ1-5): EPEVTQTPSHQVTQMGQEVILRCVPISNHLYFYWYRQILGQKVEFLVSFYNNEISEKSEIFDDQFSVERPDGSNFTLKIRSTKLEDSAMYFCASSLWGQGGQPQHFGDGTRLSIL.

This rearrangement joins TRBV6-5 to TRBJ2-7; 11 nucleotides match TRBD2. Per germline, CDR1 MNHEY and CDR2 SVGAGI. The V and J ends lost 6 bases and 5 bases, in that order; junction bases with no gene match: 9. CDR3 length: 15 amino acids. The CDR3 DNA is TGTGCCAGCAGGACCTTAGCGGGAGGGCCCGACGAGCAGTACTTC. Its translation is CASRTLAGGPDEQYF.

The gene calls are TRBV3-1 (or the pseudogene TRBV3-2) and TRBJ2-2; a weak D match, TRBD1 (5 bases). CDR3 length: 14 amino acids. The germline V gene encodes CDR1 LGHDT and CDR2 YNNKEL (reference sequence). V lost 4 bases to trimming and J lost 5 bases, with 11 bases between them. As DNA, the CDR3 is TGTGCCAGCAGCCCCGACAGTACGACCGGGGAGCTGTTTTTT. Its protein is CASSPDSTTGELFF.

The chain recombines TRBV28 with TRBJ2-5; 9 bases align to TRBD1. The germline V gene encodes CDR1 MDHEN and CDR2 SYDVKM. This CDR3 has 13 amino acids. With 10 bases clipped from V and 5 bases from J, the junction kept 8 bases outside the gene matches. CDR3 sequence: CAKRTGVEETQYF. CDR3 DNA sequence: TGTGCCAAAAGGACAGGGGTTGAGGAGACCCAGTACTTC.

This clone appeared once. CDR3 in DNA: TGTGCCAGCATCCCTGTCACTGGGCTAGCGGGCCAGCAGTTCTTC. This codes for CASIPVTGLAGQQFF. The J gene is TRBJ2-1, the V gene TRBV6-2 or TRBV6-3, with 8 nucleotides matching TRBD2. CDR3 length: 15 amino acids. V shed 7 bases, J shed 11 bases, and the junction held 16 bases outside the gene matches. Germline CDR1 reads MNHEY; CDR2 reads SVGEGT.

This chain joins TRBV5-5 and TRBJ1-1, with TRBD1 as a possible D gene (5 bases). The length of the CDR3 is 13 residues. From germline, CDR1 is SGHKS and CDR2 YYEKEE (reference sequence). The ends were cut back, 0 bases at V and 5 bases at J, with 8 bases in the middle. CDR3 residues: CASSLAPGTEAFF. The CDR3 DNA reads as TGTGCCAGCAGCTTGGCCCCAGGGACTGAAGCTTTCTTT.